This TCR beta chain was documented in a study of blood T cell repertoires in COVID-19. Assay used: immunoSEQ multiplex PCR; TCRdb lists only in-frame clones, some missing. The data show 68,000 or so clones, with approximately 80% seen just once and 23% held by the top ten. The sequence derives from a human donor in a cohort sampled during active COVID-19. Sample: peripheral blood.

The CDR3 loop reads CASSSPGGEQYF. Here the CDR3 DNA reads TGTGCCAGCAGTTCCCCAGGGGGCGAGCAGTACTTC. This chain connects TRBV6-5 to TRBJ2-7; 7 bases map to TRBD1. Trimming at V came to 4 bases and at J to 6 bases, leaving 3 bases not matched to a gene. This CDR3 region has 12 residues. Germline V gene data show CDR1 as MNHEY and CDR2 as SVGAGI.